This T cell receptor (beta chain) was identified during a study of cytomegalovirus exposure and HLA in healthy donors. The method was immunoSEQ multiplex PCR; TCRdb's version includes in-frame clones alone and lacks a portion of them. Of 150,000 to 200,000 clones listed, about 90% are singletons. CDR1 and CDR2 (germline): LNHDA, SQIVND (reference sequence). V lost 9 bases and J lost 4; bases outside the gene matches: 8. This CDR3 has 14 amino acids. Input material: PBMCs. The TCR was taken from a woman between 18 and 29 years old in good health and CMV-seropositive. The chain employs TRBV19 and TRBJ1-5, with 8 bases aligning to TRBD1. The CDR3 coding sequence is TGTGCCAGCGTCCCTGGGACAGGTAATCAGCCCCAGCATTTT. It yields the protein CASVPGTGNQPQHF.